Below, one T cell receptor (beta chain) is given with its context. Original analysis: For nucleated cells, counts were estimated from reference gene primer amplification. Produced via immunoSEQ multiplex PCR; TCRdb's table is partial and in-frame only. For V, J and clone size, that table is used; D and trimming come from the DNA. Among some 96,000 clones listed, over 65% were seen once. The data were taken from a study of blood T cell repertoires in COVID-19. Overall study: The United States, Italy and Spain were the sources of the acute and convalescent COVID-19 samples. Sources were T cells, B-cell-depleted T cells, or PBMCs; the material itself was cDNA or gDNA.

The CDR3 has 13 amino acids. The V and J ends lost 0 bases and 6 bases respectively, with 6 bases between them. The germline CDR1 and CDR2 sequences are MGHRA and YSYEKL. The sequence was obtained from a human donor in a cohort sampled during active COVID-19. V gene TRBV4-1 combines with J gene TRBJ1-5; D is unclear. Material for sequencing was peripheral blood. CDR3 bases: TGCGCCAGCAGCCAAGATAATCTTCAGCCCCAGCATTTT. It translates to CASSQDNLQPQHF.